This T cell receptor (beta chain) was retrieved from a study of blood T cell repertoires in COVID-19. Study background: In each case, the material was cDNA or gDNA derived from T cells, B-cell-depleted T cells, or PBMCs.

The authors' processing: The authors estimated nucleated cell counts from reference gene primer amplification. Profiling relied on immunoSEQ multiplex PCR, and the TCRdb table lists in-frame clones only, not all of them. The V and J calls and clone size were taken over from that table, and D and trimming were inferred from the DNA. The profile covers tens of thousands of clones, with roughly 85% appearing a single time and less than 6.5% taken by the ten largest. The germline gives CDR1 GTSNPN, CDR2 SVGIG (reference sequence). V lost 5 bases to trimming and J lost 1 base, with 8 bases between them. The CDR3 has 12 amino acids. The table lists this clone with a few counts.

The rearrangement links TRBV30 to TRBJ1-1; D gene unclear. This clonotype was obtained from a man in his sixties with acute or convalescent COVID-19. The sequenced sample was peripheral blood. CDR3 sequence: CAWDEGNTEAFF. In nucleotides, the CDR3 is TGTGCCTGGGACGAGGGGAACACTGAAGCTTTCTTT.